This is a list of T cell receptor beta chains from one sample in a study of preoperative IRX-2 immunotherapy in early breast cancer. The method was immunoSEQ multiplex PCR; TCRdb's version includes in-frame clones alone and lacks a portion of them. Of about 11,000 clones in the sample, around 86% were seen once. The sequencing here drew on lymph node tissue, taken before IRX-2 immunotherapy. These receptor sequences come from a human donor with breast cancer. Each CDR3 is given with its conserved first and last residue. D genes are given only for firm matches. For some rows the clone size is stated as once, few or many, or as a class when expanded; others skip it.

cdr3_aa cdr3_nt v_call cdr3_length d_call j_call clone_size
CASSPLTSGRGYEQYF TGTGCCAGCAGTCCCTTGACTAGCGGGAGGGGTTACGAGCAGTACTTC TRBV6-8 16 TRBD2 TRBJ2-7 NA
CASSLVGVSGYEQYF TGTGCCAGCAGCTTAGTTGGAGTTAGCGGGTACGAGCAGTACTTC TRBV11-3 15 TRBD2 TRBJ2-7 NA
CAISTRPPGSSYNEQFF TGTGCCATCAGTACGCGACCCCCGGGTAGCTCCTACAATGAGCAGTTCTTC TRBV6-8 17 NA TRBJ2-1 NA
CASSETPRGTEAFF TGTGCCAGCAGTGAAACCCCCCGGGGGACTGAAGCTTTCTTT TRBV7-1 14 NA TRBJ1-1 NA
CASSYIGVRDEKLFF TGTGCCAGCAGTTACATCGGGGTCAGAGATGAAAAACTGTTTTTT TRBV6-8 15 NA TRBJ1-4 NA
CASSQGVGQPQHF TGTGCCAGCAGCCAGGGGGTAGGGCAGCCCCAGCATTTT TRBV5-2 13 NA TRBJ1-5 NA
CASNAGWGEQFF TGTGCCAGTAACGCGGGATGGGGTGAGCAGTTCTTC TRBV19 12 NA TRBJ2-1 NA
CASSIPGWRTQYF TGTGCCAGTAGTATCCCAGGGTGGAGGACCCAGTACTTC TRBV19 13 NA TRBJ2-5 NA
CASSQDGSYNEQFF TGTGCCAGCAGTCAGGACGGATCCTACAATGAGCAGTTCTTC TRBV11-3 14 NA TRBJ2-1 few
CASSSGSGNTIYF TGTGCCAGCAGCTCAGGCTCTGGAAACACCATATATTTT TRBV7-1 13 NA TRBJ1-3 NA
CASSLDREYAYNEQFF TGTGCCAGCAGCTTAGATCGGGAGTACGCCTACAATGAGCAGTTCTTC TRBV11-3 16 NA TRBJ2-1 few
CASVGEPGRNYGYTF TGTGCCAGCGTCGGGGAGCCGGGTCGCAACTATGGCTACACCTTC TRBV6-8 15 NA TRBJ1-2 once
CASRAGQGGNEKLFF TGTGCCAGTAGAGCCGGACAGGGGGGGAATGAAAAACTGTTTTTT TRBV19 15 TRBD1 TRBJ1-4 NA
CASSYSGQGYEQYF TGTGCCAGCAGTTACTCGGGACAGGGGTACGAGCAGTACTTC TRBV6-8 14 TRBD1 TRBJ2-7 medium-sized
CASSLASAGVNEQFF TGTGCCAGCAGTTTGGCTTCTGCGGGAGTGAATGAGCAGTTCTTC TRBV28 15 TRBD2 TRBJ2-1 NA
CASSIPGQGGETQYF TGTGCCAGCAGCATACCGGGACAGGGGGGAGAGACCCAGTACTTC TRBV11-1 15 TRBD1 TRBJ2-5 NA
CASSHGLAISYEQYF TGTGCCAGCAGCCATGGACTAGCGATCTCCTACGAGCAGTACTTC TRBV7-6 15 TRBD2 TRBJ2-7 NA
CASSVRSGSVNEQFF TGTGCCAGCAGCGTCCGAAGCGGGAGTGTGAATGAGCAGTTCTTC TRBV2 15 TRBD2 TRBJ2-1 NA
CATSRAPASGQGEQFF TGTGCCACCAGCAGAGCGCCCGCTAGCGGTCAGGGGGAGCAGTTCTTC TRBV15 16 NA TRBJ2-1 NA
CASNGGRAGDTQYF TGCGCCAGCAACGGCGGGAGGGCAGGAGATACGCAGTATTTT TRBV10-2 14 TRBD2 TRBJ2-3 NA
CASSLVGTGGDEQYF TGTGCCAGCAGCTTAGTGGGGACAGGGGGTGACGAGCAGTACTTC TRBV11-3 15 TRBD1 TRBJ2-7 once
CASKNGGSRYEQYF TGTGCCAGCAAAAACGGGGGGTCCCGCTACGAGCAGTACTTC TRBV6-7 14 TRBD2 TRBJ2-7 NA
CASNPTLGPRVSEQFF TGTGCCAGCAATCCCACGTTAGGGCCAAGGGTTAGTGAGCAGTTCTTC TRBV6-8 16 NA TRBJ2-1 NA
CASSLTGGSYNEQFF TGTGCCAGCAGCTTAACCGGGGGATCCTACAATGAGCAGTTCTTC TRBV11-3 15 NA TRBJ2-1 large
CASSSSQLNEKLFF TGTGCCAGCAGTTCCAGCCAGCTTAATGAAAAACTGTTTTTT TRBV6-8 14 NA TRBJ1-4 once